The sequence of this T cell receptor beta chain was determined in a study of T cell responses to AZD1222 COVID-19 vaccine. Overall study context: Second-dose groups at about 4 or about 12 weeks were pooled.

General study findings and limits: Clonal diversity was possibly underestimated, and white British individuals and females predominated among donors.

Of note for this clone: Its target is not known.

Some clones are missing from TCRdb's copy, which holds only in-frame ones; the method was immunoSEQ multiplex PCR. Of about 140,000 clones listed, about 92% are singletons. The CDR3 runs to 15 residues. With V trimmed by 2 bases and J by 7 bases, 8 bases remained unmatched. Germline CDR1 reads LGHDT; CDR2 reads YNNKEL (reference sequence). The receptor was derived from an adult in good health. Sequenced here: peripheral blood, sampled on day 0 of AZD1222 vaccination. The chain couples TRBV3-1 (or the pseudogene TRBV3-2) to TRBJ2-1; 7 bases agree with TRBD1. The CDR3 DNA is TGTGCCAGCAGCCAACCTACACCCAGGGGGAATGAGCAGTTCTTC. Its protein is CASSQPTPRGNEQFF.